Listed below are T cell receptor beta chains from one sample, sequenced in a study of T cells after yellow fever vaccination. TCRdb called the 5' RACE reads again in MiXCR, with one record for every CDR3 protein. The sample yields 120,000 or so distinct CDR3 sequences, roughly 6.8% seen once. The sequences come from CD4+ T cells sorted from PBMCs, collected roughly 46 days after the first yellow fever vaccination. Receptors were obtained from a man aged 18 to 30 who received the YFV17D yellow fever vaccine. CDR3s include the opening cysteine and the closing phenylalanine or tryptophan. The D gene is left open where the match is weak. Expanded clones get a size class; other rows say once, few or many, or leave the size out.

j_call clone_size v_call d_call cdr3_aa cdr3_nt
TRBJ1-6 many TRBV10-3 TRBD1 CAISGGTGGDSPLHF TGTGCCATCAGTGGTGGGACAGGGGGTGATTCACCCCTCCACTTT
TRBJ2-3 many TRBV11-2 NA CASSLIRAADTQYF TGTGCCAGCAGCTTAATTAGGGCTGCAGATACGCAGTATTTT
TRBJ1-1 many TRBV4-3 NA CASSQGKGRRNTEAFF TGCGCCAGCAGCCAAGGCAAGGGACGGCGAAACACTGAAGCTTTCTTT
TRBJ1-6 NA TRBV12-3/TRBV12-4 NA CASGGGGSSYNSPLHF TGTGCCAGCGGTGGCGGGGGGAGCTCCTATAATTCACCCCTCCACTTT
TRBJ2-1 many TRBV3-1 NA CASSQGAGFDEQFF TGTGCCAGCAGCCAAGGGGCCGGGTTCGATGAGCAGTTCTTC
TRBJ2-3 few TRBV6-2/TRBV6-3 NA CASRSVWAYPDTQYF TGTGCCAGCAGGAGTGTTTGGGCCTACCCCGATACGCAGTATTTT
TRBJ1-3 many TRBV12-3/TRBV12-4 NA CASSPGVSGNTIYF TGTGCCAGCAGCCCAGGGGTCTCCGGAAACACCATATATTTT
TRBJ2-7 many TRBV7-6 NA CASSLGAAEQYF TGTGCCAGCAGCTTAGGAGCGGCGGAGCAGTACTTC
TRBJ1-5 NA TRBV6-2/TRBV6-3 TRBD1 CASSWDRAPQHF TGTGCCAGCAGTTGGGACAGGGCGCCCCAGCATTTT
TRBJ1-1 many TRBV5-1 NA CASSLDSSNTEAFF TGCGCCAGCAGCTTGGACAGCTCGAACACTGAAGCTTTCTTT
TRBJ1-6 many TRBV4-3 NA CASSQVLPMGALHF TGCGCCAGCAGCCAAGTCTTACCTATGGGAGCCCTCCACTTT
TRBJ2-7 many TRBV2 NA CASSDDSVGEQYF TGTGCCAGCAGTGACGACAGCGTAGGGGAGCAGTACTTC
TRBJ1-2 many TRBV18 TRBD1 CASSQARDSYGYTF TGTGCCAGCTCTCAGGCCCGGGACAGCTATGGCTACACCTTC
TRBJ1-1 many TRBV7-3 TRBD1 CASSRQGGETEAFF TGTGCCAGCAGTAGACAGGGGGGAGAAACTGAAGCTTTCTTT
TRBJ1-1 few TRBV12-3/TRBV12-4 TRBD1 CASSAGTGPTEAFF TGTGCCAGCAGTGCCGGGACAGGGCCCACTGAAGCTTTCTTT
TRBJ1-6 many TRBV7-3 NA CASSLNARGASPLHF TGTGCCAGCAGCTTAAATGCCAGGGGAGCGTCACCCCTCCACTTT
TRBJ2-1 many TRBV5-1 TRBD2 CASSLSSGVSYNEQFF TGCGCCAGCAGCTTGAGTAGCGGGGTCTCCTACAATGAGCAGTTCTTC
TRBJ1-5 NA TRBV7-3 NA CASRPTGRGQPQHF TGTGCCAGCAGACCAACAGGCCGAGGGCAGCCCCAGCATTTT
TRBJ2-2 many TRBV25-1 TRBD1 CASSDVLGQGTNTGELFF TGTGCCAGCAGTGACGTCCTAGGACAGGGGACTAATACCGGGGAGCTGTTTTTT
TRBJ2-1 many TRBV10-1 NA CASGQRVYNEQFF TGCGCCAGCGGACAGAGAGTCTACAATGAGCAGTTCTTC
TRBJ2-5 many TRBV5-1 NA CASSRSLSSQETQYF TGCGCCAGCTCCCGTTCATTATCATCCCAAGAGACCCAGTACTTC
TRBJ1-2 many TRBV7-9 NA CASSFIGLGGYTF TGTGCCAGCAGCTTCATAGGGTTGGGCGGCTACACCTTC
TRBJ2-3 many TRBV4-1 NA CASSTLGTGRTDTQYF TGCGCCAGCTCCACCCTTGGGACCGGCCGAACAGATACGCAGTATTTT
TRBJ2-1 many TRBV4-1 TRBD2 CASSQDVAAGNEQFF TGCGCCAGCAGCCAAGATGTAGCAGCGGGAAATGAGCAGTTCTTC
TRBJ2-1 many TRBV5-6 NA CASSLEGGYNEQFF TGTGCCAGCAGCTTGGAGGGGGGGTACAATGAGCAGTTCTTC
TRBJ2-5 many TRBV5-1 TRBD1 CASSFFSGGGETQYF TGCGCCAGCAGCTTTTTCTCAGGGGGCGGAGAGACCCAGTACTTC
TRBJ2-3 many TRBV5-1 NA CASSVDTAADTQYF TGCGCCAGCAGCGTGGACACCGCGGCAGATACGCAGTATTTT
TRBJ1-2 NA TRBV5-4 NA CASSPDLGGYTF TGTGCCAGCAGCCCTGATCTCGGGGGCTACACCTTC
TRBJ2-1 many TRBV25-1 NA CASSESRFELKLYNEQFF TGTGCCAGCAGTGAATCTAGGTTCGAGTTAAAGCTATACAATGAGCAGTTCTTC
TRBJ1-1 many TRBV5-1 NA CASSLSGRSIRNTEAFF TGCGCCAGCAGCTTGTCCGGGAGGTCTATACGGAACACTGAAGCTTTCTTT
TRBJ2-3 many TRBV12-3/TRBV12-4 TRBD2 CACGGSTDTQYF TGTGCCTGCGGGGGGTCCACAGATACGCAGTATTTT
TRBJ2-3 many TRBV18 NA CASSPLGGGTQYF TGTGCCAGCTCACCTCTTGGCGGAGGTACGCAGTATTTT
TRBJ1-5 many TRBV20-1 NA CSAREDRNQPQHF TGCAGTGCTAGAGAGGACCGCAATCAGCCCCAGCATTTT
TRBJ1-5 few TRBV15 NA CATSRVNQPQHF TGTGCCACCAGCAGAGTAAATCAGCCCCAGCATTTT
TRBJ1-1 many TRBV6-2/TRBV6-3 NA CASRSRGRANTEAFF TGTGCCAGCAGGAGTCGGGGCCGGGCGAACACTGAAGCTTTCTTT
TRBJ2-3 many TRBV12-3/TRBV12-4 NA CASTPGYRRDTQYF TGTGCCAGCACCCCGGGGTACCGGAGGGATACGCAGTATTTT
TRBJ2-3 many TRBV25-1 TRBD1 CASSGTGTGITWAQYF TGTGCCAGCAGTGGGACCGGGACAGGGATAACTTGGGCGCAGTATTTT
TRBJ2-3 NA TRBV7-8 NA CASSSGTRTDTQYF TGTGCCAGCAGCTCCGGGACCCGCACAGATACGCAGTATTTT
TRBJ2-3 many TRBV6-5 TRBD1 CASSYSTGSGTDTQYF TGTGCCAGCAGTTACTCGACAGGGAGTGGCACAGATACGCAGTATTTT
TRBJ2-1 many TRBV6-5 NA CVRYNEQFF TGTGTCCGTTACAATGAGCAGTTCTTC
TRBJ1-2 many TRBV5-1 NA CASRSLTDGPPYGYTF TGCGCCAGCAGGTCTCTAACGGACGGTCCCCCATATGGCTACACCTTC
TRBJ2-3 many TRBV5-1 TRBD2 CASSPAGGPDTQYF TGCGCCAGCTCCCCAGCGGGGGGGCCGGATACGCAGTATTTT
TRBJ2-1 many TRBV27 NA CASSLYPPHEQFF TGTGCCAGCAGTTTATACCCTCCCCATGAGCAGTTCTTC
TRBJ2-3 many TRBV15 TRBD2 CASNKRGATDTQYF TGTGCCAGCAATAAGCGGGGGGCCACAGATACGCAGTATTTT
TRBJ1-2 many TRBV7-8 TRBD1 CASSAGGEGYTF TGTGCCAGCAGCGCAGGGGGCGAGGGCTACACCTTC
TRBJ2-1 many TRBV5-1 NA CASSFGRYNEQFF TGCGCCAGCAGCTTCGGGAGATACAATGAGCAGTTCTTC
TRBJ1-3 many TRBV12-3/TRBV12-4 TRBD1 CASSLQGASGNTIYF TGTGCCAGCAGTCTTCAGGGGGCCAGTGGAAACACCATATATTTT
TRBJ1-1 many TRBV5-1 NA CASSPDRSEAFF TGCGCCAGCAGCCCCGACAGGAGTGAAGCTTTCTTT
TRBJ1-1 few TRBV3-1 NA CASSQTENTEAFF TGTGCCAGCAGCCAGACAGAGAACACTGAAGCTTTCTTT
TRBJ1-1 many TRBV14 TRBD1 CASRRTGYTEAFF TGTGCCAGCAGGCGGACAGGGTACACTGAAGCTTTCTTT
TRBJ1-5 many TRBV6-6 NA CASSTGSVQPQHF TGTGCCAGCAGTACAGGGTCGGTTCAGCCCCAGCATTTT
TRBJ1-2 many TRBV14 NA CASSQQDGRGYTF TGTGCCAGCAGCCAACAGGACGGACGGGGCTACACCTTC
TRBJ2-2 many TRBV20-1 TRBD1 CSARTGANTGELFF TGCAGTGCTCGGACAGGGGCAAACACCGGGGAGCTGTTTTTT
TRBJ2-1 many TRBV5-1 NA CASSPEGGSNEQFF TGCGCCAGCAGCCCGGAGGGGGGGTCCAATGAGCAGTTCTTC
TRBJ2-1 many TRBV12-3/TRBV12-4 TRBD2 CASSGSGLAGGRVEQFF TGTGCCAGCAGCGGCTCGGGACTAGCGGGGGGGCGGGTTGAGCAGTTCTTC
TRBJ2-2 many TRBV28 NA CASSLPRAGELFF TGTGCCAGCAGTTTACCCAGGGCCGGGGAGCTGTTTTTT
TRBJ2-3 many TRBV20-1 NA CSASYRASTDTQYF TGCAGTGCTAGTTACCGGGCGAGCACAGATACGCAGTATTTT
TRBJ2-2 many TRBV25-1 TRBD2 CASSFSGGAPGELFF TGTGCCAGCAGTTTTAGCGGGGGGGCGCCCGGGGAGCTGTTTTTT
TRBJ1-2 many TRBV4-1 TRBD1 CASSQTTPDRDFGYTF TGCGCCAGCAGCCAAACCACCCCGGACAGGGATTTTGGCTACACCTTC
TRBJ2-1 many TRBV12-3/TRBV12-4 TRBD2 CASTLGLAGGNEQFF TGTGCCAGCACTCTCGGACTAGCGGGGGGGAATGAGCAGTTCTTC